Below, 27 T cell receptor beta chains from the same sample are listed, as sequenced in a study of blood T cells in healthy people across ages. Then a second PCR, running roughly 7 to 11 cycles, was carried out with a sample-barcoded 5' primer and a J-beta primer mix. TCRdb ran MiXCR on the 5' RACE reads and lists one entry per CDR3 protein. This table holds around 800,000 distinct CDR3 sequences, approximately 44% found once. The sequenced sample consisted of blood. The receptors were gathered from a man between 60 and 75 years old in good health.

The rearrangement joins TRBV6-2 or TRBV6-3 to TRBJ2-5; D gene uncertain. CDR3 length: 13 residues. Germline V gene lookup returns CDR1 MNHEY and CDR2 SVGEGT. The V and J ends lost 5 bases and 5 bases respectively, with 12 bases between them. CDR3 protein: CASSVTRAETQYF. CDR3 nucleotide sequence: TGTGCCAGCAGTGTAACCCGGGCGGAGACCCAGTACTTC.

This clonotype was detected only a few times. DNA of the CDR3: TGTGCCAGCAGCTTAGAGGTAACAGGGTACAGGGAGCAGTTCTTC. Its translation: CASSLEVTGYREQFF. The rearrangement uses TRBV7-2 and TRBJ2-1; TRBD1 might be the D (6 bases). The CDR3 totals 15 residues. V was pared by 1 base and J by 10 bases, with 17 bases between. The germline CDR1 and CDR2 sequences are SGHTA and FQGNSA. The full variable domain, rest sourced from reference TRBV7-2 and TRBJ2-1, is GAGVSQSPSNKVTEKGKDVELRCDPISGHTALYWYRQSLGQGLEFLIYFQGNSAPDKSGLPSDRFSAERTGGSVSTLTIQRTQQEDSAVYLCASSLEVTGYREQFFGPGTRLTVL.

The chain couples TRBV20-1 to TRBJ1-2; maybe TRBD1 (6 bases). The V and J ends lost 1 base and 0 bases respectively, with 9 bases between them. This CDR3 comprises 14 residues. Germline CDR1 and CDR2: DFQATT and SNEGSKA (reference sequence). This CDR3 reads CSARVPGANYGYTF. DNA for the CDR3: TGCAGTGCTAGAGTGCCAGGGGCTAACTATGGCTACACCTTC.

CDR3 protein: CASSQDGYRVVSNEQFF. In DNA form, the CDR3 reads TGTGCCAGCAGCCAAGACGGCTACAGGGTAGTTTCCAATGAGCAGTTCTTC. The rearrangement joins TRBV14 to TRBJ2-1; maybe TRBD1 (6 bases). V was trimmed by 0 bases and J by 6 bases, leaving 18 bases between them. CDR1 SGHDN and CDR2 FVKESK come from the germline V gene. The CDR3 has 17 residues.

This rearrangement joins TRBV6-2 or TRBV6-3 to TRBJ1-2; 9 nucleotides match TRBD1. Germline V gene sequence: CDR1 MNHEY, CDR2 SVGEGT. Germline trimming cut 3 bases from V and 2 bases from J; bases unmatched to any gene: 4. The CDR3 covers 15 residues. DNA of the CDR3: TGTGCCAGCAGTTATGGGACAGGGAAGAACTATGGCTACACCTTC. This encodes CASSYGTGKNYGYTF.

This chain connects TRBV3-1 to TRBJ1-1; tentatively, D is TRBD1 (5 bases). V was cut by 0 bases and J by 0 bases, with 8 bases left in between. The CDR3 covers 15 residues. CDR1 and CDR2 (germline): LGHDT, YNNKEL (reference sequence). CDR3 region: CASSQERQLNTEAFF. CDR3 sequence (DNA): TGTGCCAGCAGCCAAGAAAGACAGCTGAACACTGAAGCTTTCTTT.

The rearrangement joins TRBV10-2 to TRBJ2-7; D not resolved. The J call may be wrong; the DNA end is better matched by TRBJ2-5. CDR3 length: 13 amino acids. Per germline, CDR1 WSHSY and CDR2 SAAADI. CDR3 bases: TGCGCCAGCAGTGAGTCGGGGTACGGGACCCAGTACTTC. Translated: CASSESGYGTQYF.

This chain uses TRBV12-3 or TRBV12-4 with TRBJ1-3, with 8 bases fitting TRBD1. V lost 7 bases and J lost 2; bases outside the gene matches: 7. The CDR3 is made up of 15 amino acids. The CDR3 DNA sequence: TGTGCCAGCACCAAGGACAGGGTGCCTGGAAACACCATATATTTT. This encodes CASTKDRVPGNTIYF.

The chain couples TRBV3-1 to TRBJ2-7, with D unresolved. CDR1 LGHDT and CDR2 YNNKEL come from the germline V gene (reference sequence). The CDR3 loop spans 13 amino acids. The ends were cut back, 2 bases at V and 3 bases at J, with 8 bases in the middle. The CDR3 protein is CASSQSEIYEQYF. The CDR3 nucleotides read TGTGCCAGCAGCCAATCAGAGATCTACGAGCAGTACTTC.

Only a few counts were recorded for this clonotype. This chain connects TRBV14 to TRBJ2-1; D is ambiguous. The CDR3 contains 16 residues. The V and J ends lost 0 bases and 0 bases respectively, with 9 bases between them. CDR1 is SGHDN, CDR2 FVKESK, per germline. Written as DNA, the CDR3 is TGTGCCAGCAGCCAAGATGTGCGGAGCTCCTACAATGAGCAGTTCTTC. It specifies CASSQDVRSSYNEQFF.

This clonotype was detected only a few times. The chain links TRBV18 to TRBJ2-7; 7 bases map to TRBD1. CDR1 is KGHSH and CDR2 is LQKENI in the germline V gene. V shed 3 bases, J shed 3 bases, and the junction held 11 bases outside the gene matches. The CDR3 is 16 amino acids. This CDR3 is CASSPPQRTGFYEQYF. The CDR3 DNA follows: TGTGCCAGCTCACCCCCCCAACGGACAGGCTTCTACGAGCAGTACTTC.

This rearrangement joins TRBV11-2 to TRBJ2-3; 7 bases agree with TRBD1. Per germline, CDR1 SGHAT and CDR2 FQNNGV. This CDR3 spans 14 amino acids. The J segment lost 8 bases and the V segment lost 4 bases, leaving 9 bases of the junction unmatched. The CDR3 sequence: CASSYNRGGGTQYF. The CDR3 DNA reads as TGTGCCAGCAGCTATAACAGGGGCGGCGGTACGCAGTATTTT.

The chain recombines TRBV10-3 with TRBJ1-6; 11 bases align to TRBD1. V shed 5 bases, J shed 7 bases, and the junction held 7 bases outside the gene matches. Germline values: CDR1 ENHRY, CDR2 SYGVKD. The CDR3 runs to 16 residues. CDR3 sequence (DNA): TGTGCCATCAGTCAATCAGGACAGGGGGCCAATTCACCCCTCCACTTT. Protein: CAISQSGQGANSPLHF.

This clonotype occurred many times. The chain joins TRBV6-6 to TRBJ2-7; 7 nucleotides agree with TRBD1. The trim removed 6 bases at V and 2 bases at J, leaving 10 bases unmatched. CDR1 MNHNY and CDR2 SVGAGI come from the germline V gene (reference sequence). The CDR3 totals 15 residues. CDR3 bases: TGTGCCAGCAGCTACAGCCGGGACAGAGCCTACGAGCAGTACTTC. Its translation is CASSYSRDRAYEQYF.

This chain connects TRBV6-5 to TRBJ2-1; 9 bases are shared with TRBD2. This CDR3 has 14 amino acids. CDR1 MNHEY and CDR2 SVGAGI come from the germline V gene. Germline trimming cut 2 bases from V and 9 bases from J; bases unmatched to any gene: 5. In DNA form, the CDR3 reads TGTGCCAGCAGTTACGGGTTAGCGGGGGTTGAGCAGTTCTTC. Translated, it gives CASSYGLAGVEQFF.

V gene TRBV5-1 combines with J gene TRBJ1-1; perhaps TRBD1 as D (5 bases). V dropped 0 bases and J dropped 1 base, with 10 bases sitting between them. Germline CDR1 reads SGHRS; CDR2 reads YFSETQ. This CDR3 spans 15 amino acids. The CDR3 spells CASSLVGGENTEAFF. For the CDR3, the DNA is TGCGCCAGCAGCTTGGTGGGGGGGGAGAACACTGAAGCTTTCTTT.

This clonotype was observed a few times. The rearrangement joins TRBV4-1 to TRBJ2-3; D is perhaps TRBD2 (6 bases). The CDR3 covers 14 residues. Germline V gene sequence: CDR1 MGHRA, CDR2 YSYEKL. The V and J ends lost 4 bases and 1 base respectively, with 9 bases between them. CDR3 sequence: CASSRGERTDTQYF. Here the CDR3 DNA reads TGCGCCAGCAGCCGGGGGGAGCGCACAGATACGCAGTATTTT.

The V gene is TRBV6-1, the J gene TRBJ2-2; a weak D match, TRBD1 (6 bases). Germline CDR1 is MNHNS and CDR2 is SASEGT. CDR3 length equals 16 residues. V was clipped by 7 bases and J by 8 bases, with 23 bases between them. For the CDR3, the DNA is TGTGCCAGCAATACCTTGGGGGCCGTTTTTCCTGGGGAGCTGTTTTTT. Translation gives CASNTLGAVFPGELFF.

The V call is TRBV6-6, the J call TRBJ2-1; 10 nucleotides align to TRBD1. This CDR3 spans 17 amino acids. The junction had 9 bases not matched to a gene; V was cut back by 4 bases and J by 3 bases. CDR1 is MNHNY, CDR2 SVGAGI, per germline (reference sequence). Here the CDR3 reads CASSFRDRGTLYNEQFF. DNA for the CDR3: TGTGCCAGCAGTTTCCGGGACAGGGGTACACTCTACAATGAGCAGTTCTTC.

This clonotype was seen only a few times. The genes are TRBV7-9 and TRBJ2-1; 10 nucleotides agree with TRBD2. Losses at the gene ends were 6 bases for V and 6 bases for J; bases not matched to a gene: 5. The CDR3 is 14 residues long. Germline loops: CDR1 SEHNR, CDR2 FQNEAQ (reference sequence). CDR3 amino acids: CASSIAGGINEQFF. Here the CDR3 DNA reads TGTGCCAGCAGTATAGCGGGGGGCATCAATGAGCAGTTCTTC.

The V and J genes are TRBV12-3 or TRBV12-4 and TRBJ1-2; TRBD1 agrees at 7 bases. Losses at the gene ends were 8 bases for V and 8 bases for J; bases not matched to a gene: 8. This CDR3 has 12 residues. CDR3 bases: TGTGCCAGCGCCACAGGGGAGTGGGGCTACACCTTC. It translates to CASATGEWGYTF.

This clonotype was detected a few times. The rearrangement uses TRBV29-1 and TRBJ2-7; D possibly corresponds to TRBD2 (5 bases). V lost 4 bases and J 3 bases, leaving 13 bases between the germline ends. The CDR3 covers 13 residues. Germline V gene lookup returns CDR1 SQVTM and CDR2 ANQGSEA. The CDR3 is CSVVPPGLYEQYF. The DNA for the CDR3 is TGCAGCGTTGTCCCCCCAGGACTCTACGAGCAGTACTTC.

This clonotype was detected only a few times. The rearrangement joins TRBV7-9 to TRBJ1-1; D gene ambiguous. CDR1 is SEHNR and CDR2 is FQNEAQ in the germline V gene (reference sequence). CDR3 length equals 12 residues. V dropped 1 base and J dropped 8 bases, with 8 bases sitting between them. This CDR3 is CASSLELGEAFF. As DNA, the CDR3 is TGTGCCAGCAGCTTAGAACTCGGCGAAGCTTTCTTT.

This clonotype was recorded many times. The chain joins TRBV10-1 to TRBJ2-5; maybe TRBD1 (5 bases). CDR1 is WNHNN, CDR2 SYGVQD, per germline (reference sequence). There are 15 residues in the CDR3. Trimming removed 3 bases from V and 5 bases from J, with 16 bases in between. The CDR3 loop reads CASSDRQIRVETQYF. DNA for the CDR3: TGCGCCAGCAGTGACCGACAGATAAGGGTTGAGACCCAGTACTTC.

This clonotype showed up many times. The gene calls are TRBV20-1 and TRBJ1-5; D is possibly TRBD1 (6 bases). In germline, CDR1 is DFQATT, CDR2 SNEGSKA (reference sequence). Trimming left V 6 bases short and J 5 bases short, with 20 bases between. The CDR3 totals 15 residues. CDR3 coding DNA: TGCAGTGCGCTCGACGACAGGAGGGCTGATCAGCCCCAGCATTTT. Protein sequence: CSALDDRRADQPQHF.

This clonotype was recorded a few times. The chain couples TRBV20-1 to TRBJ2-3, with 9 bases identical to TRBD2. The germline V gene has CDR1 DFQATT and CDR2 SNEGSKA (reference sequence). With V trimmed by 3 bases and J by 3 bases, 4 bases remained unmatched. The CDR3 has 14 residues. The CDR3 DNA reads TGCAGTGCTAGTCTAGCGGGAAGAACAGATACGCAGTATTTT. This gives the protein CSASLAGRTDTQYF.

V is TRBV5-1 and J is TRBJ2-7; D is unclear. The J call is uncertain, as TRBJ2-5 better fits the DNA end. CDR1 is SGHRS, CDR2 YFSETQ, per germline. The CDR3 consists of 14 residues. CDR3 residues: CASSLRQDILTQYF. For the CDR3, the DNA is TGCGCCAGCAGCTTGCGGCAGGATATCTTGACCCAGTACTTC.